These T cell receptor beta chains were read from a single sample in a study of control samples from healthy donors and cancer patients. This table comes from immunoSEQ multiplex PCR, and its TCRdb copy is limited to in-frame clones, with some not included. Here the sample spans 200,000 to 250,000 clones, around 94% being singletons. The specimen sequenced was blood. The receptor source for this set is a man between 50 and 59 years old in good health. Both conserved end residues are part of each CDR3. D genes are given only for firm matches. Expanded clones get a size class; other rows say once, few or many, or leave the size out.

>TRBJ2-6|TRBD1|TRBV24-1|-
CATSGQGAGANVLTF
TGTGCCACCAGTGGACAGGGGGCTGGGGCCAACGTCCTGACTTTC
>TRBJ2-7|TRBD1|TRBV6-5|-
CASSYATLRGHHEQYF
TGTGCCAGCAGTTACGCTACCCTCAGGGGGCACCACGAGCAGTACTTC
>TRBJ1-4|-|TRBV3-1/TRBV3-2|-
CASSQAEKLFF
TGTGCCAGCAGCCAAGCCGAAAAACTGTTTTTT
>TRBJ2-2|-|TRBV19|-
CASKPVTGTNTGELFF
TGTGCCAGCAAGCCCGTGACAGGAACGAACACCGGGGAGCTGTTTTTT
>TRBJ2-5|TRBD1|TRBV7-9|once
CASSLARDRGKETQYF
TGTGCCAGCAGCCTTGCTCGGGACAGGGGAAAAGAGACCCAGTACTTC
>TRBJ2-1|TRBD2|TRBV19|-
CASRVAGGYNEQFF
TGTGCCAGCAGGGTAGCGGGGGGCTACAATGAGCAGTTCTTC
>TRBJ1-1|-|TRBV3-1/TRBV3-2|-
CASSQPGPGTEAFF
TGTGCCAGCAGCCAACCGGGACCCGGGACAGAAGCTTTCTTT
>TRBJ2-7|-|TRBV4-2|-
CASSQPSSRDEQYF
TGTGCCAGCAGCCAACCTAGCTCCAGGGACGAGCAGTACTTC
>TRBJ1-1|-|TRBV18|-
CASSPGGARTEAFF
TGTGCCAGCTCACCGGGGGGCGCTCGGACTGAAGCTTTCTTT
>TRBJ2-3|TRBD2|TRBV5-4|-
CASSPLATSTDTQYF
TGTGCCAGCTCCCCACTAGCGACTAGCACAGATACGCAGTATTTT
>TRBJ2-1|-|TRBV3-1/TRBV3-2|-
CASSQESGHNEQFF
TGTGCCAGCAGCCAAGAGTCAGGGCACAATGAGCAGTTCTTC
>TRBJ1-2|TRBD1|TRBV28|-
CASSLSGRGDGYTF
TGTGCCAGCAGTTTATCTGGCAGGGGGGATGGCTACACCTTC
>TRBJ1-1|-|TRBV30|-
CAWGGIGKTEAFF
TGTGCCTGGGGTGGGATTGGGAAGACTGAAGCTTTCTTT
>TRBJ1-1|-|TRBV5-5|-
CASSLLSFTEAFF
TGTGCCAGCAGCTTGCTTTCCTTCACTGAAGCTTTCTTT
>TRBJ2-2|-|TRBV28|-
CASSPPGPRSGELFF
TGTGCCAGCAGTCCCCCCGGACCCCGGTCCGGGGAGCTGTTTTTT
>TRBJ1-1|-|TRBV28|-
CASSERQTKAFF
TGTGCCAGCAGCGAGAGACAGACTAAAGCTTTCTTT
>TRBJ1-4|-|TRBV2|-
CASSGQGSEKLFF
TGTGCCAGCAGTGGGCAGGGGAGCGAAAAACTGTTTTTT
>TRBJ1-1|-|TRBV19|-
CASSIRGGTNTEAFF
TGTGCCAGTAGTATAAGAGGGGGAACGAACACTGAAGCTTTCTTT
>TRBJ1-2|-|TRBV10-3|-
CAIGADYGYTF
TGTGCCATCGGGGCGGACTATGGCTACACCTTC
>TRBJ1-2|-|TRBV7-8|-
CASSWDDGNYGYTF
TGTGCCAGCAGCTGGGACGACGGGAACTATGGCTACACCTTC
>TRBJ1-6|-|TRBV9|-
CASSGGSRDHNSPLHF
TGTGCCAGCAGCGGAGGGAGCCGGGACCATAATTCACCCCTCCACTTT
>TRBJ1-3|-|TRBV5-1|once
CASSLSNSGNTIYF
TGCGCCAGCAGCTTGTCTAACTCTGGAAACACCATATATTTT
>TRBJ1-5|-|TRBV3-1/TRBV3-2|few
CASSQGTNNQPQHF
TGTGCCAGCAGCCAAGGCACGAACAATCAGCCCCAGCATTTT
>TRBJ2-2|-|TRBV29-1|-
CSVEPGNGGGELFF
TGCAGCGTTGAACCAGGGAATGGGGGCGGGGAGCTGTTTTTT
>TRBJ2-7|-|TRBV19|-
CASSILTGSGYEQYF
TGTGCCAGTAGTATCTTAACGGGGTCGGGCTACGAGCAGTACTTC
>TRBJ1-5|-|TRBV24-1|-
CATSEGGQPQHF
TGTGCCACCAGTGAGGGGGGCCAGCCCCAGCATTTT
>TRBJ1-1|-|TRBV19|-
CASRGPRVTILNTEAFF
TGTGCCAGTAGAGGCCCCCGTGTTACCATATTAAACACTGAAGCTTTCTTT
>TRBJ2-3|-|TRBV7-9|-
CASSLASPSTDTQYF
TGTGCCAGCAGCTTAGCCAGTCCTAGCACAGATACGCAGTATTTT
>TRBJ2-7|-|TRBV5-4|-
CASSYGQNSYEQYF
TGTGCCAGCAGCTATGGACAGAACTCCTACGAGCAGTACTTC
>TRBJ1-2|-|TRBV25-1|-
CASSGDGYTF
TGTGCCAGCTCGGGGGATGGCTACACCTTC
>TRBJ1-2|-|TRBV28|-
CASTGNGYTF
TGTGCCAGCACTGGGAATGGCTACACCTTC
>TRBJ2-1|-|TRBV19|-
CASRISWDNEQFF
TGTGCCAGCCGGATCAGCTGGGATAATGAGCAGTTCTTC
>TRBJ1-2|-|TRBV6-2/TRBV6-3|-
CASSYSSLAGYTF
TGTGCCAGCAGTTACTCGAGTCTTGCGGGCTACACCTTC
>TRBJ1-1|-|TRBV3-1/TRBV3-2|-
CASSQGDGLGTEAFF
TGTGCCAGCAGCCAAGGTGACGGTCTTGGCACTGAAGCTTTCTTT
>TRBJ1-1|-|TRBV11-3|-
CASSSTGNTEAFF
TGTGCCAGCAGCTCCACCGGGAACACTGAAGCTTTCTTT
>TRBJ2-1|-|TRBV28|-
CASTGVRTYNEQFF
TGTGCCAGCACGGGGGTTAGGACCTACAATGAGCAGTTCTTC
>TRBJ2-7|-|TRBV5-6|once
CASSRDHEQYF
TGTGCCAGCAGCAGGGACCACGAGCAGTACTTC
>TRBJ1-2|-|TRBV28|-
CASSDSGSGSIYGYTF
TGTGCCAGCAGCGACAGCGGATCGGGCAGTATCTATGGCTACACCTTC
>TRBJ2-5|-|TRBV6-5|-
CASTERAEETQYF
TGTGCCAGCACCGAAAGGGCGGAAGAGACCCAGTACTTC
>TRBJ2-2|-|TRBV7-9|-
CASSLGGPTGELFF
TGTGCCAGCAGCTTAGGGGGACCCACCGGGGAGCTGTTTTTT
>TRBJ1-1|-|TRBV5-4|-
CASSLRQGGISDTEAFF
TGTGCCAGCAGCTTAAGGCAGGGAGGGATTTCGGACACTGAAGCTTTCTTT
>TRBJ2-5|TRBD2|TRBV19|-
CASSPSGGRTETQYF
TGTGCCAGTAGTCCTAGCGGGGGGCGTACAGAGACCCAGTACTTC
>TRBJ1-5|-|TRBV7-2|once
CASSLGGGNQPQHF
TGTGCCAGCAGCTTAGGGGGAGGCAATCAGCCCCAGCATTTT
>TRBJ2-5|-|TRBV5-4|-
CASSGVSGQETQYF
TGTGCCAGCAGCGGGGTCTCGGGGCAAGAGACCCAGTACTTC
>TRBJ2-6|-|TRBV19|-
CASSIGDIGASGANVLTF
TGTGCCAGTAGTATCGGGGACATTGGGGCCTCTGGGGCCAACGTCCTGACTTTC
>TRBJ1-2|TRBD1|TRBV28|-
CASSVPGQGAYLDGYTF
TGTGCCAGCAGTGTCCCGGGACAGGGGGCGTATTTGGATGGCTACACCTTC
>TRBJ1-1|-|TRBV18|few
CASSPPSSAEAFF
TGTGCCAGCTCACCACCGTCCTCAGCTGAAGCTTTCTTT
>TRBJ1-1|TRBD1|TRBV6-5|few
CASSYIQGKNTEAFF
TGTGCCAGCAGTTACATACAGGGGAAGAACACTGAAGCTTTCTTT
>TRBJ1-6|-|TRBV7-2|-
CASSQDWGSPLHF
TGTGCCAGCAGCCAGGACTGGGGATCACCCCTCCACTTT
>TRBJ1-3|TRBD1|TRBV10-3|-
CAISQEDRAGNTIYF
TGTGCCATCAGCCAGGAGGACAGGGCTGGAAACACCATATATTTT
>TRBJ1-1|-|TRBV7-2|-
CASSFRNTEAFF
TGTGCCAGCAGCTTCAGGAACACTGAAGCTTTCTTT
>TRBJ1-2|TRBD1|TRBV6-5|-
CASSRGQGANYGYTF
TGTGCCAGCAGTCGCGGACAGGGGGCTAACTATGGCTACACCTTC
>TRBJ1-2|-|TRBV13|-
CASSPLGKNGYTF
TGTGCCAGCAGCCCCCTCGGGAAGAATGGCTACACCTTC
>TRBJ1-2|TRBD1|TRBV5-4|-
CASSLVGRGWDGYTF
TGTGCCAGCAGCTTGGTCGGCAGGGGGTGGGATGGCTACACCTTC
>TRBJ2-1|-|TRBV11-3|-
CASSLGGRLLYNEQFF
TGTGCCAGCAGCTTAGGCGGCAGGCTACTTTACAATGAGCAGTTCTTC
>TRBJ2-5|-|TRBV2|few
CASSEETQYF
TGTGCCAGCAGTGAAGAGACCCAGTACTTC
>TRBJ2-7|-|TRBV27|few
CASRLSGGYGEQYF
TGTGCCAGCAGGTTATCCGGGGGATATGGCGAGCAGTACTTC
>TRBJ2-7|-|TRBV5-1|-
CASSFPGLVPEQYF
TGCGCCAGCAGCTTCCCAGGACTGGTTCCGGAGCAGTACTTC
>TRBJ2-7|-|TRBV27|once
CASSSRRFYEQYF
TGTGCCAGCAGTTCCCGACGGTTTTACGAGCAGTACTTC
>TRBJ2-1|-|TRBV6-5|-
CASSYHAVGRNEQFF
TGTGCCAGCAGTTACCACGCGGTGGGGCGCAATGAGCAGTTCTTC